The present entry profiles one TCR beta chain with its context. What it recognizes is unknown. The CDR3 runs to 12 residues. Trimming left V 3 bases short and J 5 bases short, with 8 bases between. Germline CDR1 is KGHSH and CDR2 is LQKENI. Sequencing used immunoSEQ multiplex PCR; TCRdb keeps in-frame clones, though not all of them. The sample shows over 30,000 clones, around 86% of them seen only once. The entry originates in a study of T cells in localized non-small cell lung cancer. Points from the study as a whole: The greatest T cell clonality was found in uninvolved adjacent lung (higher than in tumor). Longer overall survival was associated with a higher density of T cells in the blood. Because researchers sequenced only one region of the tumor, heterogeneity is still possible. Median approximately 58 top-100 tumor clones were shared with paired adjacent lung.

V gene TRBV18 combines with J gene TRBJ2-7; D might be TRBD2 (6 bases). The sample here was peripheral blood, taken before any cancer treatment. The clonotype originates from a male donor at least 60 years old with stage III lung adenocarcinoma. The CDR3 nucleotides read TGTGCCAGCTCACCTTCGGGAGACGAGCAGTACTTC. The encoded protein is CASSPSGDEQYF.